This T cell receptor (beta chain) was identified in a study of T cell responses to AZD1222 COVID-19 vaccine. Regarding the study as a whole: Repertoire collection took place solely once the T cell response had peaked.

Germline V lookup: CDR1 MNHEY, CDR2 SMNVEV (reference sequence). V was shortened by 4 bases and J by 6 bases, with 14 bases between the two germline ends. This CDR3 is built from 14 residues. This clone has a single count. Its antigen remains unknown. Clones were read by immunoSEQ multiplex PCR, and TCRdb kept only the in-frame ones, dropping some. The repertoire has around 160,000 clones, more than 75% of them found once; the top ten carry around 5.5%. The material sequenced was peripheral blood, taken on day 0 of AZD1222 vaccination. The chain links TRBV27 to TRBJ2-3; tentatively, D is TRBD1 or TRBD2 (5 bases each). The TCR sequence derives from an adult in good health. CDR3 amino acids: CASSWGNLRDTQYF. The CDR3 nucleotides are TGTGCCAGCAGTTGGGGGAACCTCAGGGATACGCAGTATTTT.